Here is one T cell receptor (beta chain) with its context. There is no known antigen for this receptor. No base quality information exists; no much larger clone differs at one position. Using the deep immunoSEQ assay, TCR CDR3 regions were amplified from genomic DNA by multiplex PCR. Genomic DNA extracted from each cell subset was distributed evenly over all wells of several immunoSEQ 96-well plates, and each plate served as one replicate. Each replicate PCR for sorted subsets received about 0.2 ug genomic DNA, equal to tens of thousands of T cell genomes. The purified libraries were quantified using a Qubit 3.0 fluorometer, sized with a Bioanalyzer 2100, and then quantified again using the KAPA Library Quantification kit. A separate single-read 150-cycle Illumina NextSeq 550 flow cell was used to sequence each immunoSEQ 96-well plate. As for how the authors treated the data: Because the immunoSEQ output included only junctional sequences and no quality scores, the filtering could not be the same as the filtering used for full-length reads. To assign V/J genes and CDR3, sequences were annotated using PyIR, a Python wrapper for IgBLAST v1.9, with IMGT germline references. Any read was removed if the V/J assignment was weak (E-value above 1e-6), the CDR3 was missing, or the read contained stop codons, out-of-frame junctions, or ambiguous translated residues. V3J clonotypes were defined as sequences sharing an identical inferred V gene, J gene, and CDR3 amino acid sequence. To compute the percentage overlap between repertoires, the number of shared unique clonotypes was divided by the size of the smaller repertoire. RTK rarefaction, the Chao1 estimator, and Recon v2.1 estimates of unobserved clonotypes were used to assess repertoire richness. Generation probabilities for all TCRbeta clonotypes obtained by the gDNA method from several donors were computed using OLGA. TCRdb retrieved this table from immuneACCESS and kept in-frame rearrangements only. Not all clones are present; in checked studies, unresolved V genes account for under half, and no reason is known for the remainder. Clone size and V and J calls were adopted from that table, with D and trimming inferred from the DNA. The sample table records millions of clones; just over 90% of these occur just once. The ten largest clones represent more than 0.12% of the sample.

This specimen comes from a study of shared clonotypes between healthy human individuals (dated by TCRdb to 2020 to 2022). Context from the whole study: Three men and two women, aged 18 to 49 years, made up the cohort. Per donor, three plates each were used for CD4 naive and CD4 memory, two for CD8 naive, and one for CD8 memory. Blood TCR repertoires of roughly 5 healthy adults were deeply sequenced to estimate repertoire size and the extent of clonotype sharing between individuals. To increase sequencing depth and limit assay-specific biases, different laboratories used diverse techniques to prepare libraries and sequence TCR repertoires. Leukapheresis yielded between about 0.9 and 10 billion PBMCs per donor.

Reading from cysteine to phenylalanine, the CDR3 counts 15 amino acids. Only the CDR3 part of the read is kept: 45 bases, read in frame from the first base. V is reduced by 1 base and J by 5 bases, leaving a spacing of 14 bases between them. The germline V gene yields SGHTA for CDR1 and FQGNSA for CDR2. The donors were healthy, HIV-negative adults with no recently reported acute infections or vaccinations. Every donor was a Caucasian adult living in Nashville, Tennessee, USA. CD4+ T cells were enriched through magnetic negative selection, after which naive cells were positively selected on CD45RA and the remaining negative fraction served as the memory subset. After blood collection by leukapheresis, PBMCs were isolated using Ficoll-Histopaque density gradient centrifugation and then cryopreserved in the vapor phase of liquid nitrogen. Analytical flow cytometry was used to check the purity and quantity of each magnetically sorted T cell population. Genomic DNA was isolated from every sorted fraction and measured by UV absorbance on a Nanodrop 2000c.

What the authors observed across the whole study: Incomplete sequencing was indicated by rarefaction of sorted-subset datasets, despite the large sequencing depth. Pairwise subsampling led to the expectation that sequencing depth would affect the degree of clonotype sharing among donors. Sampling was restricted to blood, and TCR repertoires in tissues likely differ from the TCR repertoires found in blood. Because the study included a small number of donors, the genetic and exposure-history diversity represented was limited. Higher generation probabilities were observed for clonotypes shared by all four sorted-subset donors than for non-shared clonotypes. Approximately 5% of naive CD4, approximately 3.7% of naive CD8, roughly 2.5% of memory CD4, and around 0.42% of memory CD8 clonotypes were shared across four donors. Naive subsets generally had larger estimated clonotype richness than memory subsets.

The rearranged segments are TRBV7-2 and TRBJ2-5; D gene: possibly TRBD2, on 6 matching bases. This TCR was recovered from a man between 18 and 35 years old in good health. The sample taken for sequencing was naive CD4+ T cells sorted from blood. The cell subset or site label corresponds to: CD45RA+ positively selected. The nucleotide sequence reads TGTGCCAGCAGCTTAGTCGTACTAGCAGGGGAGACCCAGTACTTC. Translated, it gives CASSLVVLAGETQYF.